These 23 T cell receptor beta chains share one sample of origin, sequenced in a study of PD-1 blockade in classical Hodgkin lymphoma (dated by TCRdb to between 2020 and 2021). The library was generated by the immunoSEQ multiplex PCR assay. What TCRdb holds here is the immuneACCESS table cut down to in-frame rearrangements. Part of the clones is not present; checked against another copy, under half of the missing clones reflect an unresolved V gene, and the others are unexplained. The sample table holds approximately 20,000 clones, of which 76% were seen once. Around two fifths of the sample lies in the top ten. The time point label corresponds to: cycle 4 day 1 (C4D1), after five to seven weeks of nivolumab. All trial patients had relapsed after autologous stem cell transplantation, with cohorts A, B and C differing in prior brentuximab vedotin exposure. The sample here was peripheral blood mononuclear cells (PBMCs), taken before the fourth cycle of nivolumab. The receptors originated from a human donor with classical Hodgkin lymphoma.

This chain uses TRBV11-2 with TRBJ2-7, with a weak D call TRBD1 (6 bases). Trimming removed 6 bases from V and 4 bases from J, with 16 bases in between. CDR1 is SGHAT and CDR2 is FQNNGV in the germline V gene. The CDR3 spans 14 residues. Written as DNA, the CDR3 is TGTGCCAGCAGGTCCTACAGGGTTGATTACGAGCAGTACTTC. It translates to CASRSYRVDYEQYF. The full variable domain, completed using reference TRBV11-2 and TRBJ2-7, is EAGVAQSPRYKIIEKRQSVAFWCNPISGHATLYWYQQILGQGPKLLIQFQNNGVVDDSQLPKDRFSAERLKGVDSTLKIQPAKLEDSAVYLCASRSYRVDYEQYFGPGTRLTVT.

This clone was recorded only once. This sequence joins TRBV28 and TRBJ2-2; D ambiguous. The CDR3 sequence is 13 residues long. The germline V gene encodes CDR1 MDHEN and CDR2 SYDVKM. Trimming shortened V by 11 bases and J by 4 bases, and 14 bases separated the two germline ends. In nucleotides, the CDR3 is TGTGCCGTACTATTGACTTCCACCGGGGAGCTGTTTTTT. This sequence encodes CAVLLTSTGELFF.

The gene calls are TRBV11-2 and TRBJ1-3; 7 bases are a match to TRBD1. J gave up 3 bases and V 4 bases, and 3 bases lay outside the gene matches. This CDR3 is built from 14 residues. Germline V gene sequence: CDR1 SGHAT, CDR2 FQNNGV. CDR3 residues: CASSSNRGGNTIYF. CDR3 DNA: TGTGCCAGCAGCTCCAACAGGGGTGGAAACACCATATATTTT.

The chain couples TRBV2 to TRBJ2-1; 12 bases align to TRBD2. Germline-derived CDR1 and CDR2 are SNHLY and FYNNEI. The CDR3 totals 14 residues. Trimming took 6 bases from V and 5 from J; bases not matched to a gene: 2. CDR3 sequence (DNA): TGTGCCAGCAGCCGGACTAGCGGGGACAATGAGCAGTTCTTC. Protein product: CASSRTSGDNEQFF.

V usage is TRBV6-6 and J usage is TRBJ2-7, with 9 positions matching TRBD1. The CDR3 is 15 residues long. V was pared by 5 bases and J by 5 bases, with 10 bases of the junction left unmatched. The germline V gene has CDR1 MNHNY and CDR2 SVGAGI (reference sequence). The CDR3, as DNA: TGTGCCAGCAGTCCCGGGACAGGGAGTCTCCACGAGCAGTACTTC. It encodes CASSPGTGSLHEQYF.

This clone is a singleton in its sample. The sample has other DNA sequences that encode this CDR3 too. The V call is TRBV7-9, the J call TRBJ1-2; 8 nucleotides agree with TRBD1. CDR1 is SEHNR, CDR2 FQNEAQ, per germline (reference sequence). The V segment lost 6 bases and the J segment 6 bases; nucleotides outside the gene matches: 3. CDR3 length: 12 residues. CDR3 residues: CASSPTGDGYTF. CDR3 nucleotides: TGTGCCAGCAGTCCGACAGGGGATGGCTACACCTTC.

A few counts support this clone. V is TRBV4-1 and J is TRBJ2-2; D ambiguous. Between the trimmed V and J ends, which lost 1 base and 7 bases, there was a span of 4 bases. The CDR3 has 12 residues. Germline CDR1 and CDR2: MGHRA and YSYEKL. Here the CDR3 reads CASSQADGELFF. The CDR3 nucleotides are TGCGCCAGCAGCCAAGCGGACGGGGAGCTGTTTTTT.

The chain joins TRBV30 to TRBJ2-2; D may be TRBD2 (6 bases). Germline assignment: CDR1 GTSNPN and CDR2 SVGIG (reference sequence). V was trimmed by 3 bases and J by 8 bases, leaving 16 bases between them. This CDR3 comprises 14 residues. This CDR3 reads CAWSYGSGTGELFF. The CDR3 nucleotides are TGTGCCTGGAGCTACGGGAGTGGGACGGGGGAGCTGTTTTTT.

The CDR3 DNA is TGCAGCGCCCTGAACACCCGCGCTTACGAGCAGTACTTC. Translation: CSALNTRAYEQYF. This rearrangement joins TRBV29-1 to TRBJ2-7; D unresolved. This CDR3 is 13 amino acids long. Germline-derived CDR1 and CDR2 are SQVTM and ANQGSEA. Trimming left V 7 bases short and J 4 bases short, with 17 bases between.

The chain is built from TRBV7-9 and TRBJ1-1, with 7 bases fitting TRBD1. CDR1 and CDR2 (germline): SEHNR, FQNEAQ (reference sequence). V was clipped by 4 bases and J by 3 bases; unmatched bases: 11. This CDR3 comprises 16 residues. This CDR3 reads CASSSSTGVLDTEAFF. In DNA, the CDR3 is TGTGCCAGCAGCTCTTCTACAGGGGTATTGGACACTGAAGCTTTCTTT.

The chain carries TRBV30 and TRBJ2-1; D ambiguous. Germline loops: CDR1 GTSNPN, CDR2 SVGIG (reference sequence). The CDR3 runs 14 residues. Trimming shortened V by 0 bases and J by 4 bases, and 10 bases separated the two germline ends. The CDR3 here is CAWSVRAKYNEQFF. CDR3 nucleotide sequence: TGTGCCTGGAGTGTTAGGGCTAAATACAATGAGCAGTTCTTC.

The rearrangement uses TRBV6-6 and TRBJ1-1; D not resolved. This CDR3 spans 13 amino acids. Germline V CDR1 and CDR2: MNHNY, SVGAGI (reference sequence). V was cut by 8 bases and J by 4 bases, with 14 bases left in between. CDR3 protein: CASLLGLSTEAFF. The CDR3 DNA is TGTGCCAGCCTTCTAGGACTCTCCACTGAAGCTTTCTTT.

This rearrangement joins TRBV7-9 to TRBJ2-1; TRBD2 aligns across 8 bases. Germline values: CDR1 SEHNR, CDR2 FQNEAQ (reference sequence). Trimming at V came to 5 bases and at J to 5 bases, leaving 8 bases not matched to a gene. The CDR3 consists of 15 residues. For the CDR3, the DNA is TGTGCCAGCAGCCAATCGGGGGGGCCAGACAATGAGCAGTTCTTC. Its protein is CASSQSGGPDNEQFF. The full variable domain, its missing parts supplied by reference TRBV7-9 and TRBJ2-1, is DTGVSQNPRHKITKRGQNVTFRCDPISEHNRLYWYRQTLGQGPEFLTYFQNEAQLEKSRLLSDRFSAERPKGSFSTLEIQRTEQGDSAMYLCASSQSGGPDNEQFFGPGTRLTVL.

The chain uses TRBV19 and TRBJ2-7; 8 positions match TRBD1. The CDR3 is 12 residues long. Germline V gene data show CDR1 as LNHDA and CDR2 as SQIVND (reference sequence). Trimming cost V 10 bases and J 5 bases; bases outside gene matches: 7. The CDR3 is CATRQGHNEQYF. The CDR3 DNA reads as TGTGCCACTAGACAGGGGCATAACGAGCAGTACTTC. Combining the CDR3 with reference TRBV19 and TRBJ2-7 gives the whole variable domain DGGITQSPKYLFRKEGQNVTLSCEQNLNHDAMYWYRQDPGQGLRLIYYSQIVNDFQKGDIAEGYSVSREKKESFPLTVTSAQKNPTAFYLCATRQGHNEQYFGPGTRLTVT.

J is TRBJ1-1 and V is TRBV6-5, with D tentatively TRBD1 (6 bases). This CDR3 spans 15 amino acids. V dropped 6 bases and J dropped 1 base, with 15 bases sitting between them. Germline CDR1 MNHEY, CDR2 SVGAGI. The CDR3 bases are TGTGCCAGCAGAGTTACCCCGACAGGGAACACTGAAGCTTTCTTT. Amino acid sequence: CASRVTPTGNTEAFF.

CDR3 protein: CASSLVSRTDTQYF. CDR3 coding DNA: TGTGCCAGCAGCTTGGTTTCCCGCACAGATACGCAGTATTTT. The chain combines TRBV5-6 with TRBJ2-3, with no clear D. Trimming shortened V by 0 bases and J by 1 base, and 6 bases separated the two germline ends. Germline V lookup: CDR1 SGHDT, CDR2 YYEEEE. The CDR3 covers 14 residues.

CDR3 in amino acids: CATSRETPNTEAFF. In DNA form, the CDR3 reads TGTGCCACCAGCAGAGAAACACCGAACACTGAAGCTTTCTTT. The chain links TRBV15 to TRBJ1-1, with unresolved D. The CDR3 is made up of 14 amino acids. CDR1 is LNHNV and CDR2 is YYDKDF in the germline V gene (reference sequence). V was shortened by 0 bases and J by 1 base, with 6 bases between the two germline ends.

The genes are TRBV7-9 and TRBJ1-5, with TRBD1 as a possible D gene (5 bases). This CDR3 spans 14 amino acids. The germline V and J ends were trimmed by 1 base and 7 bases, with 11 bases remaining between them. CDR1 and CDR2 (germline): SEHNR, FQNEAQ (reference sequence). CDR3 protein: CASSLGGFEQPQHF. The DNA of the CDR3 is TGTGCCAGCAGCTTAGGGGGGTTTGAGCAGCCCCAGCATTTT.

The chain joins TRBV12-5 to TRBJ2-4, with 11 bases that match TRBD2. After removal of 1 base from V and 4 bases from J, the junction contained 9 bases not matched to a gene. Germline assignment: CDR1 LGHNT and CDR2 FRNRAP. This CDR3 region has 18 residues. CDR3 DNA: TGTGCTAGTGGTTTGGGCCTGGGACTAGCGGACTTAAAAAACATTCAGTACTTC. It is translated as CASGLGLGLADLKNIQYF.

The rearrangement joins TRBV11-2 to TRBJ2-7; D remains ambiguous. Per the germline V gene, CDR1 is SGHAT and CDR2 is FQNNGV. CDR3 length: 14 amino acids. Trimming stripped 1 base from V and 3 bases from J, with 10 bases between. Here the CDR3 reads CASSLGPLYYEQYF. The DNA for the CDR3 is TGTGCCAGCAGCTTAGGGCCCTTGTACTACGAGCAGTACTTC.

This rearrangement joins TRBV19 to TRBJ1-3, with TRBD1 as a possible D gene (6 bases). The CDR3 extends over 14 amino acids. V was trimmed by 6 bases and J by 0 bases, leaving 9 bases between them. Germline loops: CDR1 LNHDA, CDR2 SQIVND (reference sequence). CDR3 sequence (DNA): TGTGCCAGTAGCCAAGGGGGCTCTGGAAACACCATATATTTT. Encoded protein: CASSQGGSGNTIYF.

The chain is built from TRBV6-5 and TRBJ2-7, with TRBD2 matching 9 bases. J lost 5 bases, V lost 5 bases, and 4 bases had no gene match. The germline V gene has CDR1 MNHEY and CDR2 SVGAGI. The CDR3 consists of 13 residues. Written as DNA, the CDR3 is TGTGCCAGCAGTCACGGGACTAGCAACGAGCAGTACTTC. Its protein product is CASSHGTSNEQYF.

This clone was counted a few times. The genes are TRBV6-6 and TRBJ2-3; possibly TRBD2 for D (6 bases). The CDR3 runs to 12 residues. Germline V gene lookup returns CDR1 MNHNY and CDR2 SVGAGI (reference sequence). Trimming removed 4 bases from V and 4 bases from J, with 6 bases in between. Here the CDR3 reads CASSSGADTQYF. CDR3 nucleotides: TGTGCCAGCAGTTCGGGGGCAGATACGCAGTATTTT.